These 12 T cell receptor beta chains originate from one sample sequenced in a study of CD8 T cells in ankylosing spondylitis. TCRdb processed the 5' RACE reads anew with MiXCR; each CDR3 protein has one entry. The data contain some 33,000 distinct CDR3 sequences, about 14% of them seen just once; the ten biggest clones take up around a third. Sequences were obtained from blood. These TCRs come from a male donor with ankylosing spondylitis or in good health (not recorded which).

This CDR3 is CASSFESDTEAFF. CDR3 DNA sequence: TGTGCCAGCAGTTTTGAAAGTGATACTGAAGCTTTCTTT. The rearrangement joins TRBV12-3 or TRBV12-4 to TRBJ1-1; D not certain. The CDR3 sequence is 13 residues long. Trimming stripped 3 bases from V and 5 bases from J, with 10 bases between.

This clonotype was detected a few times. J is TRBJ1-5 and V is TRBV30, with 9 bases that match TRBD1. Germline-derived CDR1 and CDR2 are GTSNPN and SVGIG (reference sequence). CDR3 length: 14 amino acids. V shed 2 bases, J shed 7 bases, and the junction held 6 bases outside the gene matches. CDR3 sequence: CAWSLGQGGQPQHF. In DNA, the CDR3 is TGTGCCTGGAGTCTGGGACAGGGTGGACAGCCCCAGCATTTT.

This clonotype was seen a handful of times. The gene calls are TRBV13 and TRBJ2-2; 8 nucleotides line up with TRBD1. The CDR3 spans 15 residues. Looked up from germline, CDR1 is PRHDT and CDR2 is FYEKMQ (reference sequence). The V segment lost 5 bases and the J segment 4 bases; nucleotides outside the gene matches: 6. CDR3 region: CASSPYRGITGELFF. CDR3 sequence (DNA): TGTGCCAGCAGCCCGTACAGGGGGATCACCGGGGAGCTGTTTTTT.

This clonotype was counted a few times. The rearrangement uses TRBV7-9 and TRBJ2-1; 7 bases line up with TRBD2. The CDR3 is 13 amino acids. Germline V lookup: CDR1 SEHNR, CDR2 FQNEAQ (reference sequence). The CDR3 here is CSSGADSYNEQFF. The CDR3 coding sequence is TGTTCTAGCGGCGCAGACTCCTACAATGAGCAGTTCTTC.

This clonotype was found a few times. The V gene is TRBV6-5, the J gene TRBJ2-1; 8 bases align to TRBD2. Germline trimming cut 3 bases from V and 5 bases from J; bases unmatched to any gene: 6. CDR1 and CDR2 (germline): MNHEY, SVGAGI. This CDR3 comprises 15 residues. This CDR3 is CASSYFALADNEQFF. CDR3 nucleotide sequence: TGTGCCAGCAGTTATTTTGCACTAGCGGACAATGAGCAGTTCTTC.

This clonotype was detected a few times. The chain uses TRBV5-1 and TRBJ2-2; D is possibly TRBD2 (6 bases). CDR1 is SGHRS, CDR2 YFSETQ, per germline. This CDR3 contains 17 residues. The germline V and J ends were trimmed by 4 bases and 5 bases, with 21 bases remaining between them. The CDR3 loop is CASSLGFGGVDTGELFF. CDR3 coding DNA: TGCGCCAGCAGCCTCGGCTTCGGGGGAGTCGATACCGGGGAGCTGTTTTTT.

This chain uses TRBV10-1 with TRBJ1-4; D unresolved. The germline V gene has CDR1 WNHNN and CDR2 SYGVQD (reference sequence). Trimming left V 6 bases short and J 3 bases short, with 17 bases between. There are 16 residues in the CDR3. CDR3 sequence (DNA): TGCGCCAGCAGCGGCGGCTCTCCCTCGGCTAATGAAAAACTGTTTTTT. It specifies CASSGGSPSANEKLFF.

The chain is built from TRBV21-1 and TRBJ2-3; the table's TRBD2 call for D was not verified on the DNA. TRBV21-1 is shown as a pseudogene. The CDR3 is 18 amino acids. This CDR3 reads CASSKRTSGSKNTDTQYF. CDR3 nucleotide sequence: TGTGCCAGCAGCAAAAGGACTAGCGGGAGCAAGAACACAGATACGCAGTATTTT.

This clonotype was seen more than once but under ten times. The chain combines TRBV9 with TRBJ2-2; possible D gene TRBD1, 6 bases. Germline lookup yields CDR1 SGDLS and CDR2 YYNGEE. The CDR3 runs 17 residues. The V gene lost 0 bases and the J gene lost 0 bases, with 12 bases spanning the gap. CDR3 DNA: TGTGCCAGCAGCGTAGGGGGGCGAATATCGAACACCGGGGAGCTGTTTTTT. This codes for CASSVGGRISNTGELFF.

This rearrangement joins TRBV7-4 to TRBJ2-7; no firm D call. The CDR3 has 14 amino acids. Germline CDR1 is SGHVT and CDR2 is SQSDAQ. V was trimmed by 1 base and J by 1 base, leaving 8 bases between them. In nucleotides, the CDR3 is TGTGCCAGCAGCTTAGTCCCAGTTTCCTACGAGCAGTACGTC. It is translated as CASSLVPVSYEQYV.

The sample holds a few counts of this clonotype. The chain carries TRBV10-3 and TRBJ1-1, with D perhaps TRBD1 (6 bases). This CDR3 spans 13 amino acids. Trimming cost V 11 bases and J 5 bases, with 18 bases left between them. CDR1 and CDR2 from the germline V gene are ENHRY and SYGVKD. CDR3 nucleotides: TGTGCCGCCCATGGGGGGCGCGGAACTGAAGCTTTCTTT. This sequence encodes CAAHGGRGTEAFF.

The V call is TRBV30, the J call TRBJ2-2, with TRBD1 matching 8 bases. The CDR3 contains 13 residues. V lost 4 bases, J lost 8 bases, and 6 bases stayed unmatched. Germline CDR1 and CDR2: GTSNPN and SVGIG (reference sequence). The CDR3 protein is CAWNRGQGGELFF. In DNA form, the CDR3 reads TGTGCCTGGAACCGCGGACAGGGAGGGGAGCTGTTTTTT. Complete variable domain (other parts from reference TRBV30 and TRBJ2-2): SQTIHQWPATLVQPVGSPLSLECTVEGTSNPNLYWYRQAAGRGLQLLFYSVGIGQISSEVPQNLSASRPQDRQFILSSKKLLLSDSGFYLCAWNRGQGGELFFGEGSRLTVL.